Listed below are T cell receptor beta chains from one sample, sequenced in a study of blood T cell repertoires in COVID-19. Clones were sequenced by immunoSEQ multiplex PCR, and TCRdb holds only the in-frame ones, with some missing. Among about 300,000 clones listed, 88% were seen once. Sequencing was done on a sample of peripheral blood. These receptors came from a woman in her 30s with COVID-19, enrolled during active disease. Both conserved end residues are part of each CDR3. The order of the fields is V gene, J gene, D gene, CDR3 DNA, CDR3 protein. D genes are given only for firm matches.

v_call: TRBV19
j_call: TRBJ2-3
d_call: TRBD2
cdr3_nt: TGTGCCAGTAGTATAGGTTCGGGACTAAGTGGGCAGTATTTT
cdr3_aa: CASSIGSGLSGQYF

v_call: TRBV29-1
j_call: TRBJ1-4
d_call: .
cdr3_nt: TGCAGCGTTCTAGATCCATCGGGGTTAAAACTGTTTTTT
cdr3_aa: CSVLDPSGLKLFF

v_call: TRBV7-2
j_call: TRBJ1-2
d_call: TRBD1
cdr3_nt: TGTGCCAGCAGCCCCCAGACAGGGAGAGGTGGCTACACCTTC
cdr3_aa: CASSPQTGRGGYTF

v_call: TRBV7-9
j_call: TRBJ2-3
d_call: TRBD2
cdr3_nt: TGTGCCAGCAGCGAGGGACTAGCGGACTACACAGATACGCAGTATTTT
cdr3_aa: CASSEGLADYTDTQYF

v_call: TRBV24-1
j_call: TRBJ1-1
d_call: TRBD1
cdr3_nt: TGTGCCACCAGCCGACAGGGGGAAAGCGAAGCTTTCTTT
cdr3_aa: CATSRQGESEAFF

v_call: TRBV3-1/TRBV3-2
j_call: TRBJ1-6
d_call: TRBD1
cdr3_nt: TGTGCCAGCCGGCGGCAGGGGGCTTCACCCCTCCACTTT
cdr3_aa: CASRRQGASPLHF

v_call: TRBV5-6
j_call: TRBJ2-5
d_call: TRBD1
cdr3_nt: TGTGCCAGCAGCTTCCTGGGCAGGGGGTTTGGGGAGACCCAGTACTTC
cdr3_aa: CASSFLGRGFGETQYF

v_call: TRBV4-1
j_call: TRBJ1-2
d_call: TRBD1
cdr3_nt: TGCGCCAGCAGCCAAGGGACCGGGACAGCGAACTATGGCTACACCTTC
cdr3_aa: CASSQGTGTANYGYTF

v_call: TRBV12-1
j_call: TRBJ1-2
d_call: .
cdr3_nt: TGTGCCAGCAGTCCCGCAGGGGGCCACTATGGCTACACCTTC
cdr3_aa: CASSPAGGHYGYTF

v_call: TRBV2
j_call: TRBJ2-2
d_call: .
cdr3_nt: TGTGCCAGCAGTGCAAGCAGGGCCACCGGGGAGCTGTTTTTT
cdr3_aa: CASSASRATGELFF

v_call: TRBV9
j_call: TRBJ2-3
d_call: TRBD2
cdr3_nt: TGTGCCAGCAGCGTAAGCCCTAGCGGGGGTGTGACAGATACGCAGTATTTT
cdr3_aa: CASSVSPSGGVTDTQYF

v_call: TRBV21-1
j_call: TRBJ1-3
d_call: .
cdr3_nt: TGTGCCAGCAGCAAAGTTGAGGGCGGACGGAGCTCTGGAAACACCATATATTTT
cdr3_aa: CASSKVEGGRSSGNTIYF

v_call: TRBV29-1
j_call: TRBJ1-1
d_call: .
cdr3_nt: TGCAGCGTCCAAGGGGGGGGGAACACTGAAGCTTTCTTT
cdr3_aa: CSVQGGGNTEAFF

v_call: TRBV28
j_call: TRBJ1-1
d_call: TRBD1
cdr3_nt: TGTGCCAGCAACCCGACAGGGGGATCGACTGAAGCTTTCTTT
cdr3_aa: CASNPTGGSTEAFF

v_call: TRBV13
j_call: TRBJ1-2
d_call: TRBD1
cdr3_nt: TGTGCCAGCAGCAAAAGCCCCGGGACAGGCCCTAACTATGGCTACACCTTC
cdr3_aa: CASSKSPGTGPNYGYTF

v_call: TRBV5-1
j_call: TRBJ1-4
d_call: TRBD1
cdr3_nt: TGCGCCAGCAGCTTTAATAGGGACAGCGCAACTAATGAAAAACTGTTTTTT
cdr3_aa: CASSFNRDSATNEKLFF

v_call: TRBV2
j_call: TRBJ1-3
d_call: .
cdr3_nt: TGTGCCAGCAGTGAGTCAGGGTCGAGAAACACCATATATTTT
cdr3_aa: CASSESGSRNTIYF

v_call: TRBV5-4
j_call: TRBJ2-3
d_call: TRBD1
cdr3_nt: TGTGCCAGCAGCTTCCAGGGGGCGTCGGATACGCAGTATTTT
cdr3_aa: CASSFQGASDTQYF

v_call: TRBV11-3
j_call: TRBJ2-3
d_call: TRBD2
cdr3_nt: TGTGCCAGCAGCTTCTACCTACTAGCGGGGGGGTCAGGCCACTCGCAGTATTTT
cdr3_aa: CASSFYLLAGGSGHSQYF

v_call: TRBV5-4
j_call: TRBJ1-3
d_call: .
cdr3_nt: TGTGCCAGCAGCCCCGGGACTGCATCTGGAAACACCATATATTTT
cdr3_aa: CASSPGTASGNTIYF

v_call: TRBV4-1
j_call: TRBJ2-3
d_call: .
cdr3_nt: TGCGCCAGCAGCCTCCGGGAGAGCACAGATACGCAGTATTTT
cdr3_aa: CASSLRESTDTQYF

v_call: TRBV19
j_call: TRBJ2-5
d_call: .
cdr3_nt: TGTGCCAGTAGTCCACCTGGGGAGGTTGTGACCCAGTACTTC
cdr3_aa: CASSPPGEVVTQYF

v_call: TRBV15
j_call: TRBJ1-5
d_call: .
cdr3_nt: TGTGCCACCAGCAGAGACAGGGGCAATCAGCCCCAGCATTTT
cdr3_aa: CATSRDRGNQPQHF

v_call: TRBV15
j_call: TRBJ1-5
d_call: .
cdr3_nt: TGTGCCACCAGCAGAGATGGGCCCAAGGGGCGCAATCAGCCCCAGCATTTT
cdr3_aa: CATSRDGPKGRNQPQHF

v_call: TRBV9
j_call: TRBJ1-2
d_call: TRBD1
cdr3_nt: TGTGCCAGCAGCCCCGACCCGACAGGGCGAAGGAGCTACACCTTC
cdr3_aa: CASSPDPTGRRSYTF

v_call: TRBV18
j_call: TRBJ1-5
d_call: .
cdr3_nt: TGTGCCAGCTCAGAAAGGGCAGGGCAGAATCAGCCCCAGCATTTT
cdr3_aa: CASSERAGQNQPQHF